These 24 T cell receptor beta chains were all obtained from the same sample, sequenced in a study of control samples from healthy donors and cancer patients. The protocol was immunoSEQ multiplex PCR, while the TCRdb copy is restricted to in-frame clones and leaves out a portion. The table has more than 100,000 clones, more than 80% seen once. The sample comprised blood. Source of these receptors: a man aged 18 to 29 in good health.

This clone was picked up a small number of times. This chain's CDR3 is CASSFPRGDTIYF. The CDR3 bases are TGTGCCAGCAGCTTCCCTAGGGGGGACACCATATATTTT. This rearrangement joins TRBV7-8 to TRBJ1-3; perhaps TRBD1 as D (6 bases). The germline V gene has CDR1 SGHVS and CDR2 FQNEAQ. Trimming cost V 3 bases and J 8 bases, with 11 bases left between them. The CDR3 consists of 13 residues.

J is TRBJ1-6 and V is TRBV3-1 (or the pseudogene TRBV3-2); D not resolved. The CDR3 consists of 16 residues. The V end was cut by 2 bases, the J end by 0 bases, with 8 bases between. Germline loops: CDR1 LGHDT, CDR2 YNNKEL (reference sequence). CDR3 sequence (DNA): TGTGCCAGCAGCCAAATGACGAGCTCCTATAATTCACCCCTCCACTTT. Amino acids: CASSQMTSSYNSPLHF.

The chain links TRBV6-2 or TRBV6-3 to TRBJ2-7; TRBD2 is a possible D gene (5 bases). The length of the CDR3 is 15 residues. Trimming cost V 5 bases and J 0 bases, with 14 bases left between them. Germline V CDR1 and CDR2: MNHEY, SVGEGT. As DNA, the CDR3 is TGTGCCAGCAGTCGCGAACGGGGATTCTCCTACGAGCAGTACGTC. The encoded protein is CASSRERGFSYEQYV.

This clone has only a few counts. The J gene is TRBJ1-5, the V gene TRBV2; possible D gene TRBD1, 5 bases. CDR3 length: 14 amino acids. Trimming removed 2 bases from V and 6 bases from J, with 11 bases in between. From germline, CDR1 is SNHLY and CDR2 FYNNEI. CDR3 in DNA: TGTGCCAGCAGTGAAATTGGGGGTAGTCAGCCCCAGCATTTT. Translated: CASSEIGGSQPQHF.

This sequence joins TRBV6-2 or TRBV6-3 and TRBJ2-7, with no clear D. Looked up from germline, CDR1 is MNHEY and CDR2 is SVGEGT. V lost 6 bases and J lost 1, with 10 bases in between. This CDR3 is built from 13 residues. CDR3 sequence reads: CASSPTGSYEQYF. The CDR3 nucleotides are TGTGCCAGCAGCCCCACCGGGTCCTACGAGCAGTACTTC.

The chain combines TRBV24-1 with TRBJ2-2; possibly TRBD1 for D (5 bases). Per germline, CDR1 KGHDR and CDR2 SFDVKD. The CDR3 runs 14 residues. V gave up 9 bases and J gave up 2 bases, with 12 bases separating them. This CDR3 is CATGASANTGELFF. The CDR3 coding sequence is TGTGCCACCGGGGCCAGCGCCAACACCGGGGAGCTGTTTTTT.

The chain couples TRBV11-2 to TRBJ2-6; no clear D gene. Germline CDR1 SGHAT, CDR2 FQNNGV. Trimming removed 3 bases at V and 0 bases at J, with 6 bases between. The CDR3 extends over 15 amino acids. In DNA form, the CDR3 reads TGTGCCAGCAGCTTCACAAACTCTGGGGCCAACGTCCTGACTTTC. Encoded protein: CASSFTNSGANVLTF.

This chain connects TRBV23-1 to TRBJ1-1; TRBD1 aligns across 8 bases. TRBV23-1 is designated an ORF whose function remains uncertain. V was pared by 2 bases and J by 1 base, with 15 bases of the junction left unmatched. The CDR3 spans 19 residues. As DNA, the CDR3 is TGCGCCAGCAGTCAAAACGGGACAGGAAACCTCAAGGGGAACACTGAAGCTTTCTTT. Protein sequence: CASSQNGTGNLKGNTEAFF.

The chain carries TRBV24-1 and TRBJ2-1, with 10 bases aligning to TRBD2. Germline V gene lookup returns CDR1 KGHDR and CDR2 SFDVKD. The CDR3 length is 15 residues. V lost 7 bases to trimming and J lost 5 bases; unmatched junction nucleotides: 7. CDR3 sequence reads: CATSSSGSEDNEQFF. For the CDR3, the DNA is TGTGCCACCAGCTCTAGCGGGAGTGAGGACAATGAGCAGTTCTTC.

This clone came up once. The J gene is TRBJ1-4, the V gene TRBV7-9; D is uncertain. The V gene's germline CDR1 is SEHNR and CDR2 FQNEAQ (reference sequence). The V and J ends lost 5 bases and 1 base respectively, with 14 bases between them. The CDR3 has 16 residues. Here the CDR3 DNA reads TGTGCCAGCAGCCCGGACCGGGTTGGAACTAATGAAAAACTGTTTTTT. The encoded protein is CASSPDRVGTNEKLFF.

V is TRBV5-1 and J is TRBJ1-5, with TRBD1 identical over 8 bases. This CDR3 region has 15 residues. CDR1 is SGHRS and CDR2 is YFSETQ in the germline V gene. V gave up 1 base and J gave up 1 base; unmatched junction bases: 1. The CDR3: CASSLTGGSNQPQHF. Here the CDR3 DNA reads TGCGCCAGCAGCTTGACAGGGGGGAGCAATCAGCCCCAGCATTTT.

The chain combines TRBV18 with TRBJ1-1; D is perhaps TRBD1 (5 bases). CDR1 is KGHSH and CDR2 is LQKENI in the germline V gene. V was trimmed by 2 bases and J by 6 bases, leaving 13 bases between them. This CDR3 is 14 amino acids long. The CDR3 protein is CASSPGRGRAEAFF. As DNA, the CDR3 is TGTGCCAGCTCACCAGGGAGGGGCAGGGCTGAAGCTTTCTTT.

The rearrangement links TRBV11-3 to TRBJ1-1; D is unresolved. Germline CDR1 SGHNT, CDR2 YENEEA. The CDR3 totals 14 residues. The V gene lost 1 base and the J gene lost 0 bases, with 6 bases spanning the gap. In nucleotides, the CDR3 is TGTGCCAGCAGCTTAGGGAACCTGAACACTGAAGCTTTCTTT. As protein: CASSLGNLNTEAFF.

V is TRBV25-1 and J is TRBJ1-4; TRBD1 aligns across 7 bases. V shed 1 base, J shed 8 bases, and the junction held 13 bases outside the gene matches. Germline CDR1 reads MGHDK; CDR2 reads SYGVNS. This CDR3 region has 17 residues. The CDR3 DNA reads as TGTGCCAGCAGTGAATCGGCAGGGGGTAGTCTCGGAGAAAAACTGTTTTTT. Translating it yields CASSESAGGSLGEKLFF. Full variable domain (rest looked up from reference TRBV25-1 and TRBJ1-4): EADIYQTPRYLVIGTGKKITLECSQTMGHDKMYWYQQDPGMELHLIHYSYGVNSTEKGDLSSESTVSRIRTEHFPLTLESARPSHTSQYLCASSESAGGSLGEKLFFGSGTQLSVL.

Only one count was recorded for this clone. This rearrangement joins TRBV29-1 to TRBJ1-1, with 9 bases that match TRBD1. The V and J ends lost 7 bases and 0 bases, in that order; junction bases with no gene match: 6. Germline CDR1 and CDR2: SQVTM and ANQGSEA. The CDR3 sequence is 14 residues long. The CDR3 sequence is CSAPGQGMNTEAFF. As DNA, the CDR3 is TGCAGCGCACCGGGACAGGGAATGAACACTGAAGCTTTCTTT.

The CDR3 DNA reads as TGTGCCAGCAGTCTAGGATCTAATGAAAAACTGTTTTTT. It specifies CASSLGSNEKLFF. The V call is TRBV28, the J call TRBJ1-4; no clear D. Germline CDR1 and CDR2: MDHEN and SYDVKM. The length of the CDR3 is 13 residues. Trimming removed 5 bases from V and 3 bases from J, with 7 bases in between.

This chain joins TRBV19 and TRBJ2-5; 8 bases align to TRBD1. CDR3 length: 14 residues. Germline trimming cut 4 bases from V and 5 bases from J; bases unmatched to any gene: 6. The germline V gene encodes CDR1 LNHDA and CDR2 SQIVND (reference sequence). The CDR3: CASSTGQGGETQYF. The CDR3 coding sequence is TGTGCCAGTAGTACCGGACAGGGTGGGGAGACCCAGTACTTC. The whole variable domain, remainder taken from reference TRBV19 and TRBJ2-5, is DGGITQSPKYLFRKEGQNVTLSCEQNLNHDAMYWYRQDPGQGLRLIYYSQIVNDFQKGDIAEGYSVSREKKESFPLTVTSAQKNPTAFYLCASSTGQGGETQYFGPGTRLLVL.

The CDR3 sequence: CATSGRPQALTNEKLFF. CDR3 nucleotide sequence: TGTGCCACCAGCGGCAGGCCCCAGGCATTGACTAATGAAAAACTGTTTTTT. The chain recombines TRBV15 with TRBJ1-4; D gene ambiguous. CDR3 length equals 17 residues. Trimming took 5 bases from V and 2 from J, leaving 18 bases between them. Germline lookup yields CDR1 LNHNV and CDR2 YYDKDF (reference sequence).

V is TRBV15 and J is TRBJ2-7, with D maybe TRBD2 (7 bases). V lost 8 bases and J lost 4, with 18 bases in between. Germline CDR1 LNHNV, CDR2 YYDKDF (reference sequence). This CDR3 contains 14 residues. The chain's CDR3 is CATREGGAKYEQYF. The CDR3 nucleotides are TGTGCCACCCGAGAGGGGGGGGCAAAGTACGAGCAGTACTTC.

The chain has TRBV7-2 and TRBJ2-1; D not certain. In germline, CDR1 is SGHTA, CDR2 FQGNSA. Between the trimmed V and J ends, which lost 0 bases and 2 bases, there was a span of 11 bases. The CDR3 is 16 residues long. The CDR3 DNA reads as TGTGCCAGCAGCTTAGCAGACTCTTTCACCTACAATGAGCAGTTCTTC. Translating it yields CASSLADSFTYNEQFF.

J is TRBJ2-7 and V is TRBV6-2 or TRBV6-3, with D uncertain. V lost 5 bases and J lost 1, with 9 bases in between. The CDR3 contains 13 residues. Germline CDR1 MNHEY, CDR2 SVGEGT. The CDR3 nucleotides read TGTGCCAGCAGTATCACCCCGTCCTACGAGCAGTACGTC. Translation gives CASSITPSYEQYV.

The genes are TRBV20-1 and TRBJ1-2, with a weak D call TRBD1 (5 bases). CDR1 and CDR2 (germline): DFQATT, SNEGSKA (reference sequence). The CDR3 covers 17 residues. The V end lost 3 bases, the J end lost 4 bases, and 24 bases lay between the germline ends. The DNA of the CDR3 is TGCAGTGCTAGTGCAGGGCGCGGGGCGGAAGGTACCTATGGCTACACCTTC. It translates to CSASAGRGAEGTYGYTF.

The V gene is TRBV4-1, the J gene TRBJ2-2; TRBD1 or TRBD2 may be the D gene (5 bases each). The CDR3 runs 16 residues. Germline CDR1 reads MGHRA; CDR2 reads YSYEKL. V was clipped by 4 bases and J by 4 bases, with 16 bases between them. For the CDR3, the DNA is TGCGCCAGCAGCCGCGTCCAGGGTCGGGGCACCGGGGAGCTGTTTTTT. Its translation is CASSRVQGRGTGELFF.

The rearrangement uses TRBV3-1 (or the pseudogene TRBV3-2) and TRBJ2-2, with D possibly being TRBD2 (6 bases). Germline values: CDR1 LGHDT, CDR2 YNNKEL (reference sequence). This CDR3 comprises 18 residues. V lost 1 base to trimming and J lost 4 bases, with 19 bases between them. In DNA form, the CDR3 reads TGTGCCAGCAGCCAAGGGCGTAGTGGAGGGCGGGGCACCGGGGAGCTGTTTTTT. Residues: CASSQGRSGGRGTGELFF.